Sequencing of this T cell receptor (beta chain) was carried out in a study of T cell changes during pregnancy in multiple sclerosis. Germline V lookup: CDR1 SGHRS, CDR2 YFSETQ. V was cut by 0 bases and J by 2 bases, with 12 bases left in between. CDR3 size: 15 residues. Repertoires were generated with immunoSEQ multiplex PCR, while TCRdb's copy carries only in-frame clones and drops some. The data contain more than 50,000 clones, roughly nine tenths of them singletons. The chain is built from TRBV5-1 and TRBJ2-7, with a tentative D call TRBD2 (6 bases). Sample: peripheral blood, taken in the first trimester of pregnancy. The sequence derives from a female donor in good health, enrolled as a control in a pregnancy study. The CDR3 loop reads CASSLAGRDAYEQYF. The CDR3 nucleotides read TGCGCCAGCAGCTTGGCCGGGCGGGACGCCTACGAGCAGTACTTC.